Following are 3 T cell receptor beta chains from one sample sequenced in a study of blood T cell repertoires in COVID-19. The repertoire was sequenced with immunoSEQ multiplex PCR; TCRdb's copy has only in-frame clones and lacks some. The data show over 100,000 clones, with 65% to 90% seen just once and approximately 7.9% held by the top ten. Sequencing was performed on peripheral blood. Receptors originate from a woman of 80 years or more with active or convalescent COVID-19.

The chain links TRBV11-3 to TRBJ2-7, with D tentatively TRBD2 (6 bases). V lost 5 bases to trimming and J lost 0 bases, with 8 bases between them. From germline, CDR1 is SGHNT and CDR2 YENEEA. This CDR3 contains 13 residues. The CDR3 loop is CASSRGSSYEQYF. The CDR3, as DNA: TGTGCCAGCAGCCGGGGGAGCTCCTACGAGCAGTACTTC. Drawing the rest from reference TRBV11-3 and TRBJ2-7, the complete variable domain is EAGVVQSPRYKIIEKKQPVAFWCNPISGHNTLYWYLQNLGQGPELLIRYENEEAVDDSQLPKDRFSAERLKGVDSTLKIQPAELGDSAVYLCASSRGSSYEQYFGPGTRLTVT.

The V and J genes are TRBV25-1 and TRBJ2-3, with TRBD2 matching 9 bases. Per the germline V gene, CDR1 is MGHDK and CDR2 is SYGVNS. The junction had 7 bases not matched to a gene; V was cut back by 5 bases and J by 1 base. CDR3 length equals 16 residues. The DNA of the CDR3 is TGTGCCAGCAGTCCCTTAGCGGGAGTGGGCACAGATACGCAGTATTTT. Translation: CASSPLAGVGTDTQYF.

This chain uses TRBV5-1 with TRBJ2-7, with TRBD2 matching over 7 bases. CDR1 is SGHRS and CDR2 is YFSETQ in the germline V gene. This CDR3 has 15 amino acids. The ends lost 4 bases at V and 0 bases at J; junction bases unmatched: 7. In nucleotides, the CDR3 is TGCGCCAGCAGCGGGCCCAGCGGGAACTCCTACGAGCAGTACTTC. It specifies CASSGPSGNSYEQYF. Using reference TRBV5-1 and TRBJ2-7 for the parts outside the CDR3, the full variable domain is KAGVTQTPRYLIKTRGQQVTLSCSPISGHRSVSWYQQTPGQGLQFLFEYFSETQRNKGNFPGRFSGRQFSNSRSEMNVSTLELGDSALYLCASSGPSGNSYEQYFGPGTRLTVT.